Each of the 32 T cell receptor beta chains below was sequenced from the same sample in a study of OX40 agonist ivuxolimab in advanced cancers. The repertoire was sequenced with immunoSEQ multiplex PCR; TCRdb's copy has only in-frame clones and lacks some. This sample has about 60,000 clones; roughly 91% occur once, and the top ten carry more than 20%. The source material was CD4+ or CD8+ T cells sorted from blood, sampled in a trial of the OX40 agonist ivuxolimab. These receptors all stem from an adult with an advanced solid tumor such as melanoma, head and neck, liver or kidney cancer.

This sequence joins TRBV11-2 and TRBJ2-7; tentative D call: TRBD1 (6 bases). Trimming left V 1 base short and J 4 bases short, with 14 bases between. Germline loops: CDR1 SGHAT, CDR2 FQNNGV. This CDR3 spans 15 amino acids. CDR3 in amino acids: CASSLGARTDYEQYF. DNA for the CDR3: TGTGCCAGCAGCTTAGGGGCCCGGACAGATTACGAGCAGTACTTC.

This clone was seen only once. The rearrangement joins TRBV4-1 to TRBJ2-2; 7 bases fit TRBD2. CDR1 is MGHRA, CDR2 YSYEKL, per germline. Trimming cost V 0 bases and J 2 bases; bases outside gene matches: 3. The CDR3 length is 16 residues. The CDR3 region has the DNA TGCGCCAGCAGCCAAGAAGGGGACTACAACACCGGGGAGCTGTTTTTT. Amino acid sequence: CASSQEGDYNTGELFF.

This chain uses TRBV7-2 with TRBJ2-1; TRBD2 aligns across 10 bases. Per germline, CDR1 SGHTA and CDR2 FQGNSA. The ends lost 1 base at V and 0 bases at J; junction bases unmatched: 9. CDR3 length: 19 residues. For the CDR3, the DNA is TGTGCCAGCAGCTTAGATCCTCTAGCGGGAGTTTTCTCCTACAATGAGCAGTTCTTC. Residues: CASSLDPLAGVFSYNEQFF.

This clone was detected only a few times. The genes are TRBV11-2 and TRBJ1-1, with D possibly TRBD1 on 6 matching bases. Looked up from germline, CDR1 is SGHAT and CDR2 is FQNNGV. V was clipped by 7 bases and J by 5 bases, with 14 bases between them. CDR3 length: 13 residues. The CDR3 sequence is CASNQAGETEAFF. In DNA, the CDR3 is TGTGCCAGCAACCAAGCAGGGGAAACTGAAGCTTTCTTT.

The chain joins TRBV28 to TRBJ2-5; TRBD2 agrees at 11 bases. The J call is doubtful: the DNA matches TRBJ2-7 better. This CDR3 contains 17 residues. Germline CDR1 MDHEN, CDR2 SYDVKM. The DNA of the CDR3 is TGTGCCAGCAGTTTCGATCGAAGACTAGCGGGATCCTACGAGCAGTACTTC. Amino acids: CASSFDRRLAGSYEQYF.

This chain links TRBV2 with TRBJ2-7; 9 nucleotides align to TRBD1. CDR1 is SNHLY and CDR2 is FYNNEI in the germline V gene. The length of the CDR3 is 16 residues. Losses at the gene ends were 8 bases for V and 3 bases for J; bases not matched to a gene: 14. This CDR3 reads CASFETISTGGYEQYF. In nucleotides, the CDR3 is TGTGCCAGCTTCGAAACCATCTCGACAGGGGGCTACGAGCAGTACTTC.

This sequence joins TRBV30 and TRBJ1-5, with a weak D call TRBD1 (5 bases). V was shortened by 0 bases and J by 4 bases, with 10 bases between the two germline ends. CDR3 length equals 14 residues. Germline V gene lookup returns CDR1 GTSNPN and CDR2 SVGIG (reference sequence). CDR3 DNA: TGTGCCTGGAGTGTGATGGGACCAAATCAGCCCCAGCATTTT. As protein: CAWSVMGPNQPQHF.

DNA for the CDR3: TGTGCCAGCAGCGCTACTCCAGGGTGGGGCACAGATACGCAGTATTTT. Translating it yields CASSATPGWGTDTQYF. The chain links TRBV9 to TRBJ2-3, with a weak D call TRBD1 (5 bases). This CDR3 is built from 16 residues. Germline lookup yields CDR1 SGDLS and CDR2 YYNGEE. V was cut by 3 bases and J by 1 base, with 15 bases left in between.

The CDR3 bases are TGCAGCGTGGGGGACAGGGATTCGGGGGAGCTGTTTTTT. Translating gives CSVGDRDSGELFF. The chain joins TRBV29-1 to TRBJ2-2; 9 nucleotides match TRBD1. CDR1 and CDR2 from the germline V gene are SQVTM and ANQGSEA. The CDR3 spans 13 residues. With 6 bases clipped from V and 8 bases from J, the junction kept 7 bases outside the gene matches.

The chain combines TRBV28 with TRBJ1-3; no clear D. CDR1 and CDR2 from the germline V gene are MDHEN and SYDVKM. This CDR3 region has 16 residues. V was cut by 7 bases and J by 0 bases, with 16 bases left in between. The CDR3 region has the DNA TGTGCCAGCAAGTCAGAGGCCAGAAGCTCTGGAAACACCATATATTTT. Translating gives CASKSEARSSGNTIYF.

The J gene is TRBJ1-4, the V gene TRBV7-3, with D possibly TRBD1 on 5 matching bases. This CDR3 comprises 15 residues. The V gene lost 1 base and the J gene lost 8 bases, with 14 bases spanning the gap. Germline CDR1 is SGHTA and CDR2 is FQGTGA. The CDR3 sequence: CASSLIRGNREKLFF. CDR3 bases: TGTGCCAGCAGCTTAATCCGGGGGAATCGCGAAAAACTGTTTTTT.

This rearrangement joins TRBV4-1 to TRBJ2-7; D is ambiguous. The germline V gene has CDR1 MGHRA and CDR2 YSYEKL. The V gene lost 2 bases and the J gene lost 3 bases, with 5 bases spanning the gap. The CDR3 has 12 residues. Here the CDR3 reads CASSQPNYEQYF. CDR3 nucleotides: TGCGCCAGCAGCCAACCTAACTACGAGCAGTACTTC.

The genes are TRBV5-4 and TRBJ2-1, with 8 bases fitting TRBD2. The CDR3 contains 15 residues. After removal of 0 bases from V and 6 bases from J, the junction contained 5 bases not matched to a gene. CDR1 is SGHNT, CDR2 YYREEE, per germline (reference sequence). The CDR3, as DNA: TGTGCCAGCAGCTTGGAAGCGGGACTAGGCAATGAGCAGTTCTTC. Residues: CASSLEAGLGNEQFF.

V usage is TRBV11-2 and J usage is TRBJ2-7; 7 nucleotides agree with TRBD1. This CDR3 region has 13 residues. The trim removed 5 bases at V and 5 bases at J, leaving 6 bases unmatched. Germline CDR1 is SGHAT and CDR2 is FQNNGV. The CDR3 sequence: CASSPTGVHEQYF. The CDR3 coding sequence is TGTGCCAGCAGCCCAACAGGGGTCCACGAGCAGTACTTC.

V is TRBV4-3 and J is TRBJ2-2; possible D gene TRBD1, 9 bases. The V end lost 4 bases, the J end lost 6 bases, and 21 bases lay between the germline ends. The CDR3 has 17 amino acids. Germline V gene lookup returns CDR1 LGHNA and CDR2 YSLEER. Here the CDR3 DNA reads TGCGCCAGCAGCCCCGGGGGGGGGACAGGGACCGCCGGGGAGCTGTTTTTT. It codes for CASSPGGGTGTAGELFF.

The chain links TRBV27 to TRBJ2-2; tentative D call: TRBD1 (6 bases). The CDR3 is made up of 15 amino acids. V was cut by 5 bases and J by 7 bases, with 17 bases left in between. The germline V gene has CDR1 MNHEY and CDR2 SMNVEV (reference sequence). CDR3 DNA: TGTGCCAGCAGTGCGTTTGTGACAGGCAACGGGGAGCTGTTTTTT. Encoded protein: CASSAFVTGNGELFF.

This clone was seen a single time. In DNA, the CDR3 is TGTGCCAGTAGTATGAGGGAGGGCACTGAAGCTTTCTTT. This gives the protein CASSMREGTEAFF. The chain joins TRBV19 to TRBJ1-1; D remains unclear. The CDR3 has 13 amino acids. V lost 3 bases and J lost 4, with 9 bases in between. Germline V gives CDR1 LNHDA, CDR2 SQIVND (reference sequence).

This clone was counted once. V is TRBV6-5 and J is TRBJ1-4; the D gene is possibly TRBD1 (5 bases). The length of the CDR3 is 15 residues. V was shortened by 3 bases and J by 3 bases, with 11 bases between the two germline ends. Germline lookup yields CDR1 MNHEY and CDR2 SVGAGI. The CDR3 sequence: CASSYTAGPNEKLFF. CDR3 bases: TGTGCCAGCAGTTATACGGCAGGGCCTAATGAAAAACTGTTTTTT.

This chain links TRBV27 with TRBJ1-1, with 7 positions matching TRBD1. Germline CDR1 and CDR2: MNHEY and SMNVEV (reference sequence). The ends lost 5 bases at V and 4 bases at J; junction bases unmatched: 10. The CDR3 runs to 15 residues. The CDR3 here is CASSPLDRSSTEAFF. In nucleotides, the CDR3 is TGTGCCAGCAGTCCCCTGGACAGGTCGAGCACTGAAGCTTTCTTT.

This rearrangement joins TRBV5-6 to TRBJ1-5; D call uncertain. The germline gives CDR1 SGHDT, CDR2 YYEEEE. This CDR3 is 13 amino acids long. The V and J ends lost 2 bases and 7 bases respectively, with 10 bases between them. CDR3 bases: TGTGCCAGCAGCTTCGCGGTTGGGCAGCCCCAGCATTTT. Residues: CASSFAVGQPQHF. The variable domain in full, with the rest retrieved from reference TRBV5-6 and TRBJ1-5, is DAGVTQSPTHLIKTRGQQVTLRCSPKSGHDTVSWYQQALGQGPQFIFQYYEEEERQRGNFPDRFSGHQFPNYSSELNVNALLLGDSALYLCASSFAVGQPQHFGDGTRLSIL.

The V and J genes are TRBV4-3 and TRBJ1-2; tentatively, D is TRBD1 (5 bases). V was pared by 1 base and J by 2 bases, with 14 bases between. Per the germline V gene, CDR1 is LGHNA and CDR2 is YSLEER. The CDR3 totals 16 residues. CDR3 loop: CASSQVDSRSNYGYTF. CDR3 nucleotide sequence: TGCGCCAGCAGCCAAGTCGACAGTCGTTCGAACTATGGCTACACCTTC.

The chain uses TRBV2 and TRBJ1-5; tentative D call: TRBD1 (5 bases). Germline V gives CDR1 SNHLY, CDR2 FYNNEI. The V end was cut by 1 base, the J end by 5 bases, with 9 bases between. The CDR3 is 14 residues long. CDR3 loop: CASSEGQGYQPQHF. CDR3 sequence (DNA): TGTGCCAGCAGTGAAGGCCAGGGATATCAGCCCCAGCATTTT.

The chain uses TRBV30 and TRBJ2-3, with D possibly TRBD2 on 6 matching bases. This CDR3 has 12 amino acids. CDR1 and CDR2 (germline): GTSNPN, SVGIG (reference sequence). Written as DNA, the CDR3 is TGTGCGAGAGGGGAGGGCACAGATACGCAGTATTTT. Its protein product is CARGEGTDTQYF.

The genes are TRBV7-9 and TRBJ2-3; TRBD1 might be the D (5 bases). The CDR3 is made up of 16 amino acids. V was trimmed by 0 bases and J by 3 bases, leaving 13 bases between them. The V gene's germline CDR1 is SEHNR and CDR2 FQNEAQ (reference sequence). The chain's CDR3 is CASSLARQGWTDTQYF. The DNA of the CDR3 is TGTGCCAGCAGCTTAGCGAGGCAGGGATGGACAGATACGCAGTATTTT.

The V and J genes are TRBV28 and TRBJ2-7; 8 bases agree with TRBD2. Germline V CDR1 and CDR2: MDHEN, SYDVKM. J was trimmed by 4 bases and V by 4 bases; bases with no gene match: 18. This CDR3 contains 18 residues. The CDR3 region is CASSSISLTFSGGYEQYF. The CDR3 nucleotides are TGTGCCAGCAGTTCGATTAGCCTGACATTTTCGGGGGGGTACGAGCAGTACTTC.

The gene calls are TRBV27 and TRBJ2-7; D is perhaps TRBD1 or TRBD2 (5 bases each). Germline lookup yields CDR1 MNHEY and CDR2 SMNVEV (reference sequence). Trimming removed 5 bases from V and 3 bases from J, with 11 bases in between. CDR3 size: 13 residues. CDR3 sequence (DNA): TGTGCCAGCAGTCCCTTGGGGGACTACGAGCAGTACTTC. Its translation: CASSPLGDYEQYF.

This sequence joins TRBV27 and TRBJ2-5, with 7 bases identical to TRBD2. CDR1 is MNHEY, CDR2 SMNVEV, per germline (reference sequence). Trimming cost V 1 base and J 5 bases; bases outside gene matches: 7. The CDR3 contains 15 residues. The CDR3, as DNA: TGTGCCAGCAGTTTATTGGCGGGAGCCGGTGAGACCCAGTACTTC. It is translated as CASSLLAGAGETQYF.

Concerning this clone: In the same sample, other DNA sequences code for this CDR3. The chain employs TRBV19 and TRBJ2-7, with D hard to call. The V end was cut by 3 bases, the J end by 3 bases, with 9 bases between. The V gene's germline CDR1 is LNHDA and CDR2 SQIVND (reference sequence). The CDR3 runs 13 residues. CDR3 sequence: CASSMGRSYEQYF. Written as DNA, the CDR3 is TGTGCCAGTAGTATGGGCAGGAGCTACGAGCAGTACTTC.

The V and J genes are TRBV4-3 and TRBJ2-5, with TRBD2 identical over 13 bases. This CDR3 region has 15 residues. J was trimmed by 5 bases and V by 3 bases; bases with no gene match: 3. Germline V lookup: CDR1 LGHNA, CDR2 YSLEER. The CDR3 nucleotides are TGCGCCAGCAGCCACGGACTAGCGGGAGAGGAGACCCAGTACTTC. Its translation: CASSHGLAGEETQYF.

This rearrangement joins TRBV7-9 to TRBJ2-2; D is uncertain. CDR1 is SEHNR, CDR2 FQNEAQ, per germline (reference sequence). Trimming cost V 7 bases and J 6 bases, with 12 bases left between them. The CDR3 sequence is 13 residues long. The CDR3 loop is CASIRVASGELFF. In DNA, the CDR3 is TGTGCCAGCATAAGAGTGGCGTCCGGGGAGCTGTTTTTT. Looking up the rest from reference TRBV7-9 and TRBJ2-2 gives the full variable domain: DTGVSQNPRHKITKRGQNVTFRCDPISEHNRLYWYRQTLGQGPEFLTYFQNEAQLEKSRLLSDRFSAERPKGSFSTLEIQRTEQGDSAMYLCASIRVASGELFFGEGSRLTVL.

V usage is TRBV19 and J usage is TRBJ2-2, with D unclear. Trimming removed 3 bases from V and 2 bases from J, with 7 bases in between. The CDR3 spans 14 residues. Germline V gene lookup returns CDR1 LNHDA and CDR2 SQIVND (reference sequence). The CDR3 coding sequence is TGTGCCAGTAGTATTAACAGTAACACCGGGGAGCTGTTTTTT. This codes for CASSINSNTGELFF.

The gene calls are TRBV5-4 and TRBJ1-1; the D gene is possibly TRBD1 (6 bases). Deletions cut 5 bases from V and 8 bases from J, with 13 bases between. Germline values: CDR1 SGHNT, CDR2 YYREEE (reference sequence). CDR3 length: 12 residues. In DNA, the CDR3 is TGTGCCAGCAGTCGAAACAGGGACGAAGCTTTCTTT. Its translation is CASSRNRDEAFF.